The 28 T cell receptor beta chains in this list originate from one sample, sequenced in a study of blood T cell repertoires in COVID-19. The assay was immunoSEQ multiplex PCR, and TCRdb's table has in-frame clones only and misses some. The table shows 55,000 to 70,000 clones, with roughly four fifths occurring only once. Sequenced material: peripheral blood. The receptors were gathered from an elderly woman with acute or convalescent COVID-19.

This clone was found a few times. The chain carries TRBV2 and TRBJ1-2; D gene ambiguous. In germline, CDR1 is SNHLY, CDR2 FYNNEI. V lost 4 bases, J lost 0 bases, and 21 bases lay in between. The CDR3 consists of 18 residues. CDR3 DNA: TGTGCCAGCAGTGCCCAAGCGGCGAGTTCGCAAGCTAACTATGGCTACACCTTC. This gives the protein CASSAQAASSQANYGYTF.

This sequence joins TRBV20-1 and TRBJ2-1, with 7 bases fitting TRBD2. Germline CDR1 reads DFQATT; CDR2 reads SNEGSKA (reference sequence). The length of the CDR3 is 14 residues. The trim removed 3 bases at V and 7 bases at J, leaving 9 bases unmatched. This CDR3 is CSASVAGERNEQFF. CDR3 coding DNA: TGCAGTGCTAGTGTTGCGGGAGAACGGAATGAGCAGTTCTTC.

This chain connects TRBV14 to TRBJ2-7; 9 positions agree with TRBD1. Germline V lookup: CDR1 SGHDN, CDR2 FVKESK. V dropped 1 base and J dropped 0; count of bases not matched to a gene: 10. This CDR3 comprises 18 residues. The CDR3 spells CASSQVPGQGPDSYEQYF. The CDR3 nucleotides are TGTGCCAGCAGCCAAGTCCCGGGACAGGGACCCGACTCCTACGAGCAGTACTTC.

The chain couples TRBV5-1 to TRBJ2-1; the match to TRBD2 covers 7 bases. There are 14 residues in the CDR3. From germline, CDR1 is SGHRS and CDR2 YFSETQ. The junction had 7 bases not matched to a gene; V was cut back by 6 bases and J by 4 bases. The CDR3 region is CASTKAGSYNEQFF. The CDR3 DNA reads TGCGCCAGCACTAAAGCGGGATCATACAATGAGCAGTTCTTC. Drawing the rest from reference TRBV5-1 and TRBJ2-1, the complete variable domain is KAGVTQTPRYLIKTRGQQVTLSCSPISGHRSVSWYQQTPGQGLQFLFEYFSETQRNKGNFPGRFSGRQFSNSRSEMNVSTLELGDSALYLCASTKAGSYNEQFFGPGTRLTVL.

This sequence joins TRBV4-1 and TRBJ2-2, with TRBD2 matching over 13 bases. The CDR3 is 20 residues long. With V trimmed by 0 bases and J by 1 base, 8 bases remained unmatched. Germline CDR1 MGHRA, CDR2 YSYEKL. The CDR3 sequence: CASSQDLLAGGILNTGELFF. CDR3 nucleotides: TGCGCCAGCAGCCAAGATCTACTAGCGGGAGGGATTTTGAACACCGGGGAGCTGTTTTTT.

V gene TRBV6-2 or TRBV6-3 combines with J gene TRBJ1-1; 7 bases fit TRBD1. The trim removed 6 bases at V and 11 bases at J, leaving 21 bases unmatched. This CDR3 has 16 residues. Germline CDR1 is MNHEY and CDR2 is SVGEGT. CDR3 amino acids: CASSPRRQSEGAEAFF. CDR3 DNA sequence: TGTGCCAGCAGCCCCCGAAGACAGAGCGAGGGGGCGGAGGCTTTCTTT.

CDR3 sequence reads: CASRTGDSSGNTIYF. The DNA for the CDR3 is TGTGCCAGCAGGACAGGGGATAGCTCTGGAAACACCATATATTTT. The chain couples TRBV6-5 to TRBJ1-3; 8 bases fit TRBD1. Germline-derived CDR1 and CDR2 are MNHEY and SVGAGI. This CDR3 has 15 amino acids. The J segment lost 0 bases and the V segment lost 6 bases, leaving 4 bases of the junction unmatched.

V and J are TRBV28 and TRBJ2-7, with 7 nucleotides matching TRBD1. Losses at the gene ends were 6 bases for V and 3 bases for J; bases not matched to a gene: 20. In germline, CDR1 is MDHEN, CDR2 SYDVKM. The CDR3 sequence is 18 residues long. The DNA for the CDR3 is TGTGCCAGCAGCCTCCGGGACAGACGCCTTAACTGGAACTACGAGCAGTACTTC. Its protein is CASSLRDRRLNWNYEQYF.

CDR3 in DNA: TGTGCCAGCAGTGAAGGTTCGACCGGCGGCTACGAGCAGTACTTC. Translating it yields CASSEGSTGGYEQYF. This chain joins TRBV6-1 and TRBJ2-7, with D unclear. Trimming took 1 base from V and 3 from J, leaving 13 bases between them. The CDR3 length is 15 residues. Per germline, CDR1 MNHNS and CDR2 SASEGT.

This clone was seen just once. The chain employs TRBV28 and TRBJ2-7, with 7 positions matching TRBD1. After removal of 2 bases from V and 2 bases from J, the junction contained 12 bases not matched to a gene. This CDR3 region has 17 residues. Germline V gene lookup returns CDR1 MDHEN and CDR2 SYDVKM. The CDR3 region has the DNA TGTGCCAGCAGTTTAACGGTGCGATGGGGACAGACCTACGAGCAGTACTTC. It encodes CASSLTVRWGQTYEQYF.

The CDR3 sequence: CASSFGTSADTQYF. The CDR3 DNA reads TGTGCCAGCAGCTTTGGGACTAGCGCCGATACGCAGTATTTT. J is TRBJ2-3 and V is TRBV7-9, with 10 positions matching TRBD2. The CDR3 covers 14 residues. V lost 3 bases to trimming and J lost 6 bases; unmatched junction nucleotides: 3. The germline V gene encodes CDR1 SEHNR and CDR2 FQNEAQ (reference sequence).

The CDR3 region has the DNA TGCGCCAGCAGTTTAGCGGGAGATGTCACCGGGGAGCTGTTTTTT. Its protein product is CASSLAGDVTGELFF. This chain joins TRBV10-2 and TRBJ2-2; TRBD2 agrees at 9 bases. The CDR3 runs to 15 residues. Trimming cost V 5 bases and J 4 bases; bases outside gene matches: 5. Germline V CDR1 and CDR2: WSHSY, SAAADI.

This clone occurred once. The V call is TRBV15, the J call TRBJ2-5; the match to TRBD2 covers 9 bases. The CDR3 consists of 18 residues. The J segment lost 1 base and the V segment lost 2 bases, leaving 11 bases of the junction unmatched. Germline V gives CDR1 LNHNV, CDR2 YYDKDF (reference sequence). CDR3 DNA: TGTGCCACCAGCAGAATCCAGATAGCGGGGGACCCCCAAGAGACCCAGTACTTC. This encodes CATSRIQIAGDPQETQYF.

The gene calls are TRBV2 and TRBJ2-5; TRBD2 matches at 10 bases. This CDR3 region has 16 residues. Looked up from germline, CDR1 is SNHLY and CDR2 is FYNNEI. Trimming took 4 bases from V and 4 from J; bases not matched to a gene: 9. The DNA of the CDR3 is TGTGCCAGCAGTGGTACCGGGACTAGCGTCAGAGAGACCCAGTACTTC. It yields the protein CASSGTGTSVRETQYF. The whole variable domain, remainder taken from reference TRBV2 and TRBJ2-5, is EPEVTQTPSHQVTQMGQEVILRCVPISNHLYFYWYRQILGQKVEFLVSFYNNEISEKSEIFDDQFSVERPDGSNFTLKIRSTKLEDSAMYFCASSGTGTSVRETQYFGPGTRLLVL.

This clone appeared a single time. V and J are TRBV2 and TRBJ1-5; 8 bases line up with TRBD1. The ends lost 6 bases at V and 4 bases at J; junction bases unmatched: 8. CDR3 length: 15 amino acids. Germline CDR1 SNHLY, CDR2 FYNNEI. This CDR3 is CASRGDRSLNQPQHF. CDR3 nucleotide sequence: TGTGCCAGCAGGGGGGACAGGAGCCTTAATCAGCCCCAGCATTTT.

This clone was detected once. The chain uses TRBV27 and TRBJ2-4; maybe TRBD1 (5 bases). Germline CDR1 is MNHEY and CDR2 is SMNVEV (reference sequence). Trimming pared 6 bases from V and 0 bases from J, leaving 15 bases between. This CDR3 has 16 residues. CDR3: CASRPQGFGAKNIQYF. The CDR3 DNA follows: TGTGCCAGCAGACCTCAGGGTTTTGGAGCCAAAAACATTCAGTACTTC.

CDR3 residues: CASGDRGDEQYF. In DNA form, the CDR3 reads TGTGCCAGCGGCGACAGGGGAGACGAGCAGTACTTC. This chain links TRBV5-4 with TRBJ2-7; TRBD1 agrees at 8 bases. With 7 bases clipped from V and 5 bases from J, the junction kept 5 bases outside the gene matches. This CDR3 spans 12 amino acids. Germline V CDR1 and CDR2: SGHNT, YYREEE (reference sequence).

This clone was recorded a few times. The chain uses TRBV2 and TRBJ2-7, with TRBD2 as a possible D gene (5 bases). This CDR3 contains 12 residues. Germline V gene lookup returns CDR1 SNHLY and CDR2 FYNNEI. V shed 7 bases and J shed 4 bases, with 11 bases lying between them. CDR3 in amino acids: CASMDWRYEQYF. In nucleotides, the CDR3 is TGTGCCAGCATGGACTGGAGATACGAGCAGTACTTC.

CDR3 loop: CASSPSGGTPEQFF. The DNA of the CDR3 is TGTGCCAGCAGTCCTAGCGGGGGAACCCCTGAGCAGTTCTTC. This chain joins TRBV7-3 and TRBJ2-1, with TRBD2 matching 10 bases. The CDR3 spans 14 residues. Germline CDR1 and CDR2: SGHTA and FQGTGA. V lost 6 bases to trimming and J lost 9 bases; unmatched junction nucleotides: 8.

In its sample, this clone was seen once. This chain connects TRBV9 to TRBJ2-3; 9 bases match TRBD2. The J segment lost 5 bases and the V segment lost 0 bases, leaving 7 bases of the junction unmatched. Germline V gene sequence: CDR1 SGDLS, CDR2 YYNGEE. The CDR3 sequence is 16 residues long. The CDR3 DNA is TGTGCCAGCAGCGTAGCCGGACTGACTAGCGGAGATACGCAGTATTTT. Its protein is CASSVAGLTSGDTQYF.

The chain recombines TRBV7-3 with TRBJ2-6; D call uncertain. The length of the CDR3 is 14 residues. The V end was cut by 3 bases, the J end by 0 bases, with 3 bases between. Germline V gene data show CDR1 as SGHTA and CDR2 as FQGTGA. CDR3 region: CASSLSSGANVLTF. The CDR3 bases are TGTGCCAGCAGCTTGAGCTCTGGGGCCAACGTCCTGACTTTC.

The chain recombines TRBV18 with TRBJ1-1, with TRBD1 identical over 7 bases. V lost 6 bases to trimming and J lost 6 bases; unmatched junction nucleotides: 4. The CDR3 is 12 residues long. CDR1 and CDR2 (germline): KGHSH, LQKENI. The CDR3 is CASSPTGSEAFF. The CDR3 DNA sequence: TGTGCCAGCTCCCCGACAGGGTCTGAAGCTTTCTTT.

Of note for this clone: This specimen includes other DNA sequences encoding the same CDR3. V usage is TRBV7-3 and J usage is TRBJ1-1; no definite D call. Trimming removed 6 bases from V and 1 base from J, with 12 bases in between. This CDR3 contains 14 residues. CDR1 SGHTA and CDR2 FQGTGA come from the germline V gene. The CDR3 DNA follows: TGTGCCAGCAGTCTCGGTGGGAGGAACACTGAAGCTTTCTTT. Residues: CASSLGGRNTEAFF.

The chain's CDR3 is CAIRGDNSYEQYF. The CDR3 DNA sequence: TGTGCCATCAGGGGGGACAACTCCTACGAGCAGTACTTC. This rearrangement joins TRBV10-3 to TRBJ2-7, with D maybe TRBD1 (6 bases). The CDR3 totals 13 residues. Germline V lookup: CDR1 ENHRY, CDR2 SYGVKD. Trimming cost V 6 bases and J 0 bases, with 9 bases left between them.

This chain links TRBV11-2 with TRBJ2-7; 7 bases fit TRBD2. The junction had 3 bases not matched to a gene; V was cut back by 5 bases and J by 5 bases. This CDR3 has 12 amino acids. CDR1 SGHAT and CDR2 FQNNGV come from the germline V gene. For the CDR3, the DNA is TGTGCCAGCAGCCTGGGAGGGAACGAGCAGTACTTC. It translates to CASSLGGNEQYF.

The rearrangement uses TRBV7-8 and TRBJ2-1; perhaps TRBD1 as D (6 bases). Trimming cost V 3 bases and J 6 bases, with 12 bases left between them. The CDR3 consists of 14 residues. From germline, CDR1 is SGHVS and CDR2 FQNEAQ. The chain's CDR3 is CASSFRGGVNEQFF. Here the CDR3 DNA reads TGTGCCAGCAGCTTTAGAGGGGGAGTCAATGAGCAGTTCTTC. Combining the CDR3 with reference TRBV7-8 and TRBJ2-1 gives the whole variable domain GAGVSQSPRYKVAKRGQDVALRCDPISGHVSLFWYQQALGQGPEFLTYFQNEAQLDKSGLPSDRFFAERPEGSVSTLKIQRTQQEDSAVYLCASSFRGGVNEQFFGPGTRLTVL.

The chain joins TRBV25-1 to TRBJ1-2; possibly TRBD1 for D (6 bases). CDR3 length: 14 amino acids. Germline CDR1 and CDR2: MGHDK and SYGVNS. Trimming took off 6 bases at V and 2 bases at J, with 13 bases between the two ends. CDR3 DNA: TGTGCCAGCAGGACGGACAGCCCCAACTATGGCTACACCTTC. It yields the protein CASRTDSPNYGYTF.

The rearrangement uses TRBV5-1 and TRBJ1-2; TRBD1 agrees at 7 bases. After removal of 0 bases from V and 2 bases from J, the junction contained 4 bases not matched to a gene. The germline V gene has CDR1 SGHRS and CDR2 YFSETQ. This CDR3 comprises 15 residues. CDR3 sequence reads: CASSLETGTNYGYTF. In DNA form, the CDR3 reads TGCGCCAGCAGCTTGGAGACAGGGACGAACTATGGCTACACCTTC.